This section outlines one TCR beta chain sequence together with its context. The data derive from a study of control samples from healthy donors and cancer patients. Generated by immunoSEQ multiplex PCR, the TCRdb table keeps only in-frame clones and is missing some. The sample records about 86,000 clones, roughly 94% being singletons. V lost 7 bases to trimming and J lost 2 bases; unmatched junction nucleotides: 9. The CDR3 loop spans 15 amino acids. Per the germline V gene, CDR1 is SGHTA and CDR2 is FQGNSA. Sequences were obtained from blood. The rearrangement joins TRBV7-2 to TRBJ2-7; 9 bases are a match to TRBD1. This receptor was taken from a woman younger than 35 in good health. The CDR3 DNA is TGTGCCAGCAAATCCCTACAGGGGGCCCCCTACGAGCAGTACTTC. As protein: CASKSLQGAPYEQYF.